The 26 T cell receptor beta chains listed next were all sequenced from one sample in a study of vaccination and CD4 T cells after COVID-19. The treatment: roughly 10-day PBMC culture with coronavirus spike peptide pools or control peptides (ViraFEST assay). Antigens of these TCRs are unknown. CD4+ T cells that had been cultured provided DNA sequenced with the Oncomine TCR Beta short-read assay. TCRdb reanalysed the PCR reads using MiXCR and keeps one entry per CDR3 protein. The sample lists 15,000 to 20,000 distinct CDR3 sequences; roughly 57% were seen once. Sequenced input: CD4+ T cells from blood, cultured in vitro. The receptors were sampled from a human donor who had recovered from COVID-19.

This rearrangement joins TRBV11-3 to TRBJ1-1; D uncertain. V shed 5 bases and J shed 1 base, with 8 bases lying between them. CDR3 length: 13 residues. Germline CDR1 SGHNT, CDR2 YENEEA. The CDR3 protein is CASSLEGNTEAFF. CDR3 coding DNA: TGTGCCAGCAGCCTTGAGGGGAACACTGAAGCTTTCTTT. The full variable domain, completed using reference TRBV11-3 and TRBJ1-1, is EAGVVQSPRYKIIEKKQPVAFWCNPISGHNTLYWYLQNLGQGPELLIRYENEEAVDDSQLPKDRFSAERLKGVDSTLKIQPAELGDSAVYLCASSLEGNTEAFFGQGTRLTVV.

This clonotype has more than one count but fewer than ten. The chain carries TRBV10-1 and TRBJ2-1; 10 nucleotides line up with TRBD1. Germline CDR1 reads WNHNN; CDR2 reads SYGVQD (reference sequence). This CDR3 region has 15 residues. The J segment lost 4 bases and the V segment lost 9 bases, leaving 9 bases of the junction unmatched. CDR3 protein: CASSPGQGRYNEQFF. CDR3 nucleotide sequence: TGCGCCAGTTCCCCGGGACAGGGGCGGTACAATGAGCAGTTCTTC.

This chain connects TRBV11-2 to TRBJ2-7; D is ambiguous. Looked up from germline, CDR1 is SGHAT and CDR2 is FQNNGV. The V end was cut by 3 bases, the J end by 5 bases, with 14 bases between. The CDR3 consists of 14 residues. The CDR3 reads CASSLAGALNEQYF. For the CDR3, the DNA is TGTGCCAGCAGCTTGGCAGGCGCTTTGAACGAGCAGTACTTC. Filled out from reference TRBV11-2 and TRBJ2-7, the complete variable domain reads EAGVAQSPRYKIIEKRQSVAFWCNPISGHATLYWYQQILGQGPKLLIQFQNNGVVDDSQLPKDRFSAERLKGVDSTLKIQPAKLEDSAVYLCASSLAGALNEQYFGPGTRLTVT.

In its sample, this clonotype was seen a few times. The rearrangement joins TRBV28 to TRBJ1-5, with 8 bases aligning to TRBD1. This CDR3 region has 18 residues. Germline assignment: CDR1 MDHEN and CDR2 SYDVKM. The V gene end was trimmed by 5 bases and the J gene end by 0 bases; junction bases not matched to a gene: 12. CDR3: CASSPIRATGDSNQPQHF. CDR3 coding DNA: TGTGCCAGCAGTCCTATTAGGGCGACAGGGGATAGCAATCAGCCCCAGCATTTT.

V is TRBV12-3 or TRBV12-4 and J is TRBJ1-5; D gene ambiguous. Trimming stripped 1 base from V and 4 bases from J, with 5 bases between. The CDR3 is made up of 13 amino acids. This CDR3 is CASSLGRNQPQHF. In DNA, the CDR3 is TGTGCCAGCAGTTTAGGGAGGAATCAGCCCCAGCATTTT.

The genes are TRBV5-8 and TRBJ2-6; TRBD1 aligns across 7 bases. V shed 7 bases and J 0 bases; nucleotides not matched to a gene: 10. CDR1 is SGHTS, CDR2 YDEGEE, per germline. The CDR3 runs 17 residues. The CDR3 sequence is CASPRDSFTSGANVLTF. In DNA, the CDR3 is TGTGCCAGCCCCCGGGACAGCTTTACCTCTGGGGCCAACGTCCTGACTTTC.

The chain joins TRBV6-5 to TRBJ1-6; D ambiguous. The CDR3 length is 15 residues. The V gene lost 1 base and the J gene lost 7 bases, with 11 bases spanning the gap. Germline CDR1 reads MNHEY; CDR2 reads SVGAGI. The CDR3 DNA is TGTGCCAGCAGTTACTTCGGAGGGAACAATTCACCCCTCCACTTT. Translating gives CASSYFGGNNSPLHF.

The gene calls are TRBV2 and TRBJ2-2; 11 bases agree with TRBD2. CDR3 length equals 16 residues. V was pared by 6 bases and J by 3 bases, with 6 bases of the junction left unmatched. Germline V lookup: CDR1 SNHLY, CDR2 FYNNEI. This chain's CDR3 is CASSPGLAAYTGELFF. The CDR3 bases are TGTGCCAGCAGCCCGGGACTAGCGGCATACACCGGGGAGCTGTTTTTT.

This clonotype occurred a few times. The CDR3 sequence: CASGKGTLVWGYTF. The DNA for the CDR3 is TGTGCCAGCGGTAAAGGGACTTTGGTGTGGGGCTACACCTTC. The V call is TRBV2, the J call TRBJ1-2; tentatively, D is TRBD1 (5 bases). The V gene lost 8 bases and the J gene lost 8 bases, with 21 bases spanning the gap. This CDR3 has 14 amino acids. Germline values: CDR1 SNHLY, CDR2 FYNNEI.

The J gene is TRBJ1-6, the V gene TRBV19; 12 nucleotides line up with TRBD1. CDR3 length: 16 residues. J gave up 6 bases and V 5 bases, and 5 bases lay outside the gene matches. Per the germline V gene, CDR1 is LNHDA and CDR2 is SQIVND (reference sequence). In DNA form, the CDR3 reads TGTGCCAGTAGTGTCGGGACAGGGGGCGTTAATTCACCCCTCCACTTT. This encodes CASSVGTGGVNSPLHF.

The CDR3 sequence: CAISSAGNYGYTF. The CDR3 DNA reads as TGTGCCATCAGTTCGGCAGGGAACTATGGCTACACCTTC. The chain combines TRBV10-3 with TRBJ1-2; possible D gene TRBD1, 5 bases. CDR1 is ENHRY, CDR2 SYGVKD, per germline. Deletions cut 5 bases from V and 2 bases from J, with 9 bases between. This CDR3 has 13 amino acids.

V usage is TRBV6-2 or TRBV6-3 and J usage is TRBJ1-2, with 8 bases matching TRBD1. Germline V CDR1 and CDR2: MNHEY, SVGEGT. This CDR3 region has 17 residues. V was clipped by 0 bases and J by 1 base; unmatched bases: 7. CDR3: CASSYSRGHRLNYGYTF. CDR3 bases: TGTGCCAGCAGTTACTCCAGGGGGCACAGGCTTAACTATGGCTACACCTTC.

This chain links TRBV4-1 with TRBJ2-4, with D possibly being TRBD1 or TRBD2 (5 bases each). Germline CDR1 MGHRA, CDR2 YSYEKL. CDR3 length equals 14 residues. V dropped 1 base and J dropped 12 bases, with 16 bases sitting between them. The CDR3 is CASSQGQPQGTQYF. DNA of the CDR3: TGCGCCAGCAGCCAAGGACAGCCCCAAGGGACTCAGTACTTC.

J is TRBJ1-2 and V is TRBV7-2; 7 nucleotides agree with TRBD1. J lost 4 bases, V lost 1 base, and 18 bases had no gene match. This CDR3 has 19 amino acids. Per germline, CDR1 SGHTA and CDR2 FQGNSA. The CDR3 sequence: CASSLVGGSTGTAIYGYTF. DNA for the CDR3: TGTGCCAGCAGCTTAGTTGGTGGGAGTACCGGGACAGCAATCTATGGCTACACCTTC.

The rearrangement links TRBV19 to TRBJ2-5; 7 bases align to TRBD2. The CDR3 sequence is 13 residues long. The J segment lost 4 bases and the V segment lost 7 bases, leaving 6 bases of the junction unmatched. Germline CDR1 is LNHDA and CDR2 is SQIVND (reference sequence). This CDR3 reads CASNPQRGETQYF. As DNA, the CDR3 is TGTGCCAGTAACCCACAGCGGGGAGAGACCCAGTACTTC.

This clonotype was found a few times. The J gene is TRBJ2-2, the V gene TRBV19; D is perhaps TRBD2 (6 bases). The ends were cut back, 2 bases at V and 1 base at J, with 8 bases in the middle. This CDR3 has 15 residues. The germline CDR1 and CDR2 sequences are LNHDA and SQIVND (reference sequence). In nucleotides, the CDR3 is TGTGCCAGTAGTATACGGGACTGGAACACCGGGGAGCTGTTTTTT. Translation gives CASSIRDWNTGELFF.

The V and J genes are TRBV6-2 or TRBV6-3 and TRBJ1-5; maybe TRBD1 (6 bases). The CDR3 runs 14 residues. Germline-derived CDR1 and CDR2 are MNHEY and SVGEGT. V lost 7 bases and J 5 bases, leaving 15 bases between the germline ends. CDR3 nucleotide sequence: TGTGCCAGCACTATACAGGGAAACTATCAGCCCCAGCATTTT. Its translation is CASTIQGNYQPQHF.

The V call is TRBV5-4, the J call TRBJ2-1; D not resolved. This CDR3 is built from 19 residues. The germline gives CDR1 SGHNT, CDR2 YYREEE (reference sequence). V lost 2 bases and J lost 0, with 21 bases in between. The CDR3 DNA sequence: TGTGCCAGCAGCTTTCCGCCCCGACCAGCGCCGAGCTCCTACAATGAGCAGTTCTTC. It yields the protein CASSFPPRPAPSSYNEQFF.

The gene calls are TRBV5-1 and TRBJ1-2, with D maybe TRBD1 (6 bases). Germline V gene lookup returns CDR1 SGHRS and CDR2 YFSETQ. The V end was cut by 0 bases, the J end by 1 base, with 10 bases between. The CDR3 is 15 amino acids. The DNA of the CDR3 is TGCGCCAGCAGCTTGGGAGGGGGAAGTAACTATGGCTACACCTTC. Translated, it gives CASSLGGGSNYGYTF.

The chain is built from TRBV10-2 and TRBJ2-1, with D possibly matching TRBD2 (6 bases). Germline assignment: CDR1 WSHSY and CDR2 SAAADI. Trimming removed 0 bases at V and 10 bases at J, with 10 bases between. CDR3 length equals 13 residues. In nucleotides, the CDR3 is TGCGCCAGCAGTGAGTCGCCCGGGAGAGAGCAGTTCTTC. Translation gives CASSESPGREQFF.

J is TRBJ2-1 and V is TRBV4-2; D remains ambiguous. The length of the CDR3 is 14 residues. V was cut by 4 bases and J by 8 bases, with 15 bases left in between. The germline V gene encodes CDR1 LGHNA and CDR2 YNFKEQ. CDR3 in amino acids: CASSRSLRRDEQFF. CDR3 nucleotide sequence: TGTGCCAGCAGCCGAAGCCTGAGGCGTGATGAGCAGTTCTTC.

V gene TRBV3-1 combines with J gene TRBJ1-2; TRBD1 might be the D (5 bases). Trimming took off 1 base at V and 7 bases at J, with 13 bases between the two ends. This CDR3 spans 14 amino acids. CDR1 is LGHDT and CDR2 is YNNKEL in the germline V gene (reference sequence). The CDR3 bases are TGTGCCAGCAGCCAAGTGCGAGGGGAGGGTGGCTACACCTTC. Protein sequence: CASSQVRGEGGYTF.

In its sample, this clonotype was seen a few times. The chain links TRBV27 to TRBJ1-5; D might be TRBD1 (6 bases). Germline lookup yields CDR1 MNHEY and CDR2 SMNVEV (reference sequence). Between the trimmed V and J ends, which lost 0 bases and 7 bases, there was a span of 13 bases. CDR3 size: 15 residues. The DNA of the CDR3 is TGTGCCAGCAGTTTATCGAAGTCGGGGGGCCAGCCCCAGCATTTT. Its protein is CASSLSKSGGQPQHF.

The chain recombines TRBV20-1 with TRBJ2-7; TRBD1 agrees at 7 bases. After removal of 5 bases from V and 4 bases from J, the junction contained 5 bases not matched to a gene. There are 12 residues in the CDR3. Germline V gene lookup returns CDR1 DFQATT and CDR2 SNEGSKA (reference sequence). DNA of the CDR3: TGCAGTGCTCTCGGGACAGCTTACGAGCAGTACTTC. Residues: CSALGTAYEQYF.

The chain links TRBV5-1 to TRBJ1-1; D might be TRBD1 (6 bases). CDR1 and CDR2 (germline): SGHRS, YFSETQ. V was shortened by 6 bases and J by 0 bases, with 12 bases between the two germline ends. CDR3 length: 14 amino acids. The CDR3: CASTQGQVNTEAFF. The CDR3 DNA reads as TGCGCCAGCACCCAGGGACAAGTGAACACTGAAGCTTTCTTT.

The chain is built from TRBV28 and TRBJ2-1; D may be TRBD2 (6 bases). V was cut by 6 bases and J by 7 bases, with 22 bases left in between. The CDR3 has 16 residues. CDR1 is MDHEN and CDR2 is SYDVKM in the germline V gene. The CDR3 region is CASSPAPGQEGNEQFF. The CDR3 bases are TGTGCCAGCAGCCCAGCCCCGGGCCAGGAGGGAAATGAGCAGTTCTTC. The full variable domain, completed using reference TRBV28 and TRBJ2-1, is DVKVTQSSRYLVKRTGEKVFLECVQDMDHENMFWYRQDPGLGLRLIYFSYDVKMKEKGDIPEGYSVSREKKERFSLILESASTNQTSMYLCASSPAPGQEGNEQFFGPGTRLTVL.